This T cell receptor beta chain was retrieved from a study of breast tumors, draining lymph nodes, adjacent tissues. In TCRdb, the multiplex PCR reads were re-called with MiXCR into one record per CDR3 protein. Among tens of thousands of distinct CDR3 sequences listed, roughly 20% were seen once. Study-wide results and caveats: The data were judged consistent with most tumor T cells coming from lymph node and expanding in tumor. Luminal-like breast cancer showed significantly higher tumor–nontumor repertoire similarity than basal-like. The lymph node origin of tumor T cells was framed as consistent with a hypothesis, not demonstrated. Tumors had less TCR diversity than lymph nodes, more than nontumor tissue.

Axillary draining lymph nodes of breast cancer patients supplied the node samples. This clonotype was found many times. Its specificity is unknown. This sequence originates from a female donor with breast cancer. Some clones in this sample may be carry-over from other donors' samples. Specimen: axillary lymph node tissue.

The CDR3 sequence: CASRPRTGYHEQFF. CDR3 nucleotides: TGTGCCAGCCGTCCTAGGACAGGTTATCATGAGCAGTTCTTC. The chain links TRBV11-3 to TRBJ2-1; 7 nucleotides agree with TRBD1. Unmatched junction bases numbered 12, after V lost 8 bases and J lost 8 bases. The germline V gene encodes CDR1 SGHNT and CDR2 YENEEA. The CDR3 length is 14 residues. The full variable domain, with the rest looked up from reference TRBV11-3 and TRBJ2-1, is EAGVVQSPRYKIIEKKQPVAFWCNPISGHNTLYWYLQNLGQGPELLIRYENEEAVDDSQLPKDRFSAERLKGVDSTLKIQPAELGDSAVYLCASRPRTGYHEQFFGPGTRLTVL.